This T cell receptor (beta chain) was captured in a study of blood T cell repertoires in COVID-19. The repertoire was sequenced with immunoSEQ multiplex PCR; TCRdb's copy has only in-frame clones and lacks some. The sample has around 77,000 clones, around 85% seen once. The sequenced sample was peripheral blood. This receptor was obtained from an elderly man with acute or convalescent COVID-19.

The CDR3 region is CASSPSGTYEQYF. CDR3 in DNA: TGTGCCAGCTCACCGAGCGGAACCTACGAGCAGTACTTC. The gene calls are TRBV18 and TRBJ2-7, with a weak D call TRBD2 (5 bases). V lost 3 bases to trimming and J lost 2 bases, with 8 bases between them. Looked up from germline, CDR1 is KGHSH and CDR2 is LQKENI. CDR3 length equals 13 residues.